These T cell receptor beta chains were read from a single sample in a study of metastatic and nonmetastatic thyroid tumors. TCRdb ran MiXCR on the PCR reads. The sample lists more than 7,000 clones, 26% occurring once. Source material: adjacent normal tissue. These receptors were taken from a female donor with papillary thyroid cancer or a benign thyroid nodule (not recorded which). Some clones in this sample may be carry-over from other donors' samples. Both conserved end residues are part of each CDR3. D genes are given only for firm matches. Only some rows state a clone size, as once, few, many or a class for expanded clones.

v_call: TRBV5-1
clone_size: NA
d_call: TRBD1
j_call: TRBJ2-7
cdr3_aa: CASSPGQGASEQYF
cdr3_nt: TGCGCCAGCAGCCCCGGACAGGGGGCGAGCGAGCAGTACTTC

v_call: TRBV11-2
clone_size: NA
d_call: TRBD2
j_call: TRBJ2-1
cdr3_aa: CASSLGRGGRNEQFF
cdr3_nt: TGTGCCAGCAGCCTCGGGCGGGGGGGCCGGAATGAGCAGTTCTTC

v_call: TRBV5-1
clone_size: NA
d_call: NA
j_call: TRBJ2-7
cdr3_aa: CASSPENSYEQYF
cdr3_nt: TGCGCCAGCAGCCCAGAAAACTCCTACGAGCAGTACTTC

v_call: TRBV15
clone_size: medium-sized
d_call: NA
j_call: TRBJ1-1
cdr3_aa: CATSRDGGNTEAFF
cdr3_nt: TGTGCCACCAGCAGAGATGGGGGAAACACTGAAGCTTTCTTT

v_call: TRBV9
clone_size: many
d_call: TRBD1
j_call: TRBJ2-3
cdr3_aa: CASSVERGRTDTQYF
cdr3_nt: TGTGCCAGCAGCGTAGAAAGGGGGCGAACAGATACGCAGTATTTT

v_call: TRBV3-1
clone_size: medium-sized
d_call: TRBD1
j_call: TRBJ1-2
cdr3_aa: CASSHRDSRGYTF
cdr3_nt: TGTGCCAGCAGCCACAGGGACAGCCGGGGCTACACCTTC

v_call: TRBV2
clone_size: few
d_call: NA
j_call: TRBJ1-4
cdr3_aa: CASSLVGGMGEKLFF
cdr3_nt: TGTGCCAGCAGCTTAGTAGGGGGAATGGGTGAAAAACTGTTTTTT

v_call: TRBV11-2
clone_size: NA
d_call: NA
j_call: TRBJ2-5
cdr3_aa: CASSLFIGSQETQYF
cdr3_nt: TGTGCCAGCAGCTTATTTATCGGGAGTCAAGAGACCCAGTACTTC

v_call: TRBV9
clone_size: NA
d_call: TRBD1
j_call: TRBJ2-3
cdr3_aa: CASSTRDRPTDTQYF
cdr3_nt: TGTGCCAGCAGCACCCGGGACAGACCGACAGATACGCAGTATTTT

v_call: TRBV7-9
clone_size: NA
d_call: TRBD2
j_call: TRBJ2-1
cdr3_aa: CASSLGLAGYEQFF
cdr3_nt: TGTGCCAGCAGCTTAGGACTAGCGGGATATGAGCAGTTCTTC

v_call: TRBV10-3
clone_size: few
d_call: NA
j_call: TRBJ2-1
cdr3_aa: CAIRPFTGARNEQFF
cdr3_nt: TGTGCCATCAGGCCCTTCACGGGAGCACGGAATGAGCAGTTCTTC

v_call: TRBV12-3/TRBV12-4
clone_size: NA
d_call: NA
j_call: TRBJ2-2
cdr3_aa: CASSLWGGGELFF
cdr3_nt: TGTGCCAGCAGTTTATGGGGAGGCGGGGAGCTGTTTTTT

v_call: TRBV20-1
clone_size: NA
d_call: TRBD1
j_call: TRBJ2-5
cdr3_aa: CSATRTGAETQYF
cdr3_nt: TGCAGTGCTACCCGGACAGGGGCAGAGACCCAGTACTTC

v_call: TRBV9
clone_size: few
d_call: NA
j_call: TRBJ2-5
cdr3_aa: CASSESARTQYF
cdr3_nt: TGTGCCAGCAGCGAATCCGCCCGGACCCAGTACTTC

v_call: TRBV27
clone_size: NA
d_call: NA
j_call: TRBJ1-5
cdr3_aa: CASAQVLNQPQHF
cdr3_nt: TGTGCCAGCGCTCAGGTGTTAAATCAGCCCCAGCATTTT

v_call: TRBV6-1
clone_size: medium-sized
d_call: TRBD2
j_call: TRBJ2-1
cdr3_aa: CASSPFSGGNNEQFF
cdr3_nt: TGTGCCAGCAGTCCTTTTAGCGGGGGGAACAATGAGCAGTTCTTC

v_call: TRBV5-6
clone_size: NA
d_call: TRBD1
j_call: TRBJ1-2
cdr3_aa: CASSGGTGATYGYTF
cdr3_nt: TGTGCCAGCAGCGGGGGGACAGGGGCGACCTATGGCTACACCTTC

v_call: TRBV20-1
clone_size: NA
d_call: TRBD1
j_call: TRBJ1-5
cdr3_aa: CSASGTGGYSNQPQHF
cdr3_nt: TGCAGTGCCTCCGGGACAGGGGGGTATAGCAATCAGCCCCAGCATTTT

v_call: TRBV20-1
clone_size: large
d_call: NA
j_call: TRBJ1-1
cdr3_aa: CSARNSQGNTEAFF
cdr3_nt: TGCAGTGCTAGAAACTCACAGGGTAACACTGAAGCTTTCTTT

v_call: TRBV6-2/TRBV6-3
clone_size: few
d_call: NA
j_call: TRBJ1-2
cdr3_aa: CASSYDVGRLSYGYTF
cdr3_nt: TGTGCCAGCAGTTACGATGTGGGCCGATTAAGCTATGGCTACACCTTC

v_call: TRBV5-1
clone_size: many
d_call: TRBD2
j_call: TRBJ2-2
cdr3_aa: CASSQGHSGNPGELFF
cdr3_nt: TGCGCCAGCAGTCAGGGACATAGCGGGAATCCCGGGGAGCTGTTTTTT

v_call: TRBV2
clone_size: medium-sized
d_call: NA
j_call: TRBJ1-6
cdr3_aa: CASSREGDNSPLHF
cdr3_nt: TGTGCCAGCAGTCGTGAGGGTGATAATTCACCCCTCCACTTT

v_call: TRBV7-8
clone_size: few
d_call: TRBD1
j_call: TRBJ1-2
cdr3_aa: CASSLRVQGAVEGYTF
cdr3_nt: TGTGCCAGCAGCTTAAGGGTACAGGGGGCAGTGGAGGGCTACACCTTC

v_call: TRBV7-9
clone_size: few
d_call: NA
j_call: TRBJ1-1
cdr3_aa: CASSPRVGGDTEASF
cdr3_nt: TGTGCCAGCAGCCCTAGGGTAGGGGGTGACACTGAAGCTTCCTTT

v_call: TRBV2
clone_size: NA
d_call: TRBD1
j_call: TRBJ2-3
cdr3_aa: CASSSVGQVTDTQYF
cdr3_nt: TGTGCCAGCAGTTCCGTAGGACAGGTCACAGATACGCAGTATTTT

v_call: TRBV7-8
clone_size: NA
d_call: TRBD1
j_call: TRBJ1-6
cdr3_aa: CASSPLRDRASPLHF
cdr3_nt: TGTGCCAGCAGCCCCCTCCGGGACAGGGCATCACCCCTCCACTTT

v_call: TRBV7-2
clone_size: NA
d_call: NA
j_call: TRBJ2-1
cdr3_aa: CASSLAYGDSGWGNEQFF
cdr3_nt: TGTGCCAGCAGCTTAGCCTACGGGGACTCCGGGTGGGGCAATGAGCAGTTCTTC

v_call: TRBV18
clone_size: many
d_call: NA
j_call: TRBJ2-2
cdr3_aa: CASSPKRTGAANTGELFF
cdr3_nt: TGTGCCAGCTCACCAAAGAGAACGGGGGCCGCGAACACCGGGGAGCTGTTTTTT

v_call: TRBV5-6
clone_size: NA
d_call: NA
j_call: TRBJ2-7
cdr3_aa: CASSSIGIYEQYF
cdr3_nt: TGTGCCAGCAGCTCCATAGGGATCTACGAGCAGTACTTC

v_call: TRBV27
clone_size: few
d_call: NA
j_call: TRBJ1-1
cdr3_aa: CASSPWGTGPYTEAFF
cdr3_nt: TGTGCCAGCAGTCCCTGGGGGACGGGACCGTACACTGAAGCTTTCTTT